This T cell receptor beta chain was recovered during a study of T cells in women clearing cervical HPV infection. Whole-study context: No precancer developed; the control's incident HPV16 infection cleared within 12 months. Case blood drawn at lesion detection; control blood after infection cleared.

Concerning this clone itself: The read ends 3 residues shy of where the CDR3 ends; the end is completed using the germline J gene.

V lost 8 bases to trimming and J lost 7 bases, with 11 bases between them. CDR1 SNHLY and CDR2 FYNNEI come from the germline V gene. This CDR3 has 11 amino acids. The method was immunoSEQ multiplex PCR; TCRdb's version includes in-frame clones alone and lacks a portion of them. The listing contains approximately 21,000 clones. This sequence originates from a woman between 18 and 70 years old with a cervical HPV16 infection that either progressed to CIN3+ or cleared (not recorded which). V usage is TRBV2 and J usage is TRBJ2-5, with D perhaps TRBD1 (5 bases). The sample taken for sequencing was blood buffy coat. Partial CDR3 DNA: TGTGCCAGCTTAGGTAGGGGGACC. Its translation is CASLGRGT. The entire CDR3 protein reads CASLGRGTQYF. The full variable domain, completed using reference TRBV2 and TRBJ2-5, is EPEVTQTPSHQVTQMGQEVILRCVPISNHLYFYWYRQILGQKVEFLVSFYNNEISEKSEIFDDQFSVERPDGSNFTLKIRSTKLEDSAMYFCASLGRGTQYFGPGTRLLVL.